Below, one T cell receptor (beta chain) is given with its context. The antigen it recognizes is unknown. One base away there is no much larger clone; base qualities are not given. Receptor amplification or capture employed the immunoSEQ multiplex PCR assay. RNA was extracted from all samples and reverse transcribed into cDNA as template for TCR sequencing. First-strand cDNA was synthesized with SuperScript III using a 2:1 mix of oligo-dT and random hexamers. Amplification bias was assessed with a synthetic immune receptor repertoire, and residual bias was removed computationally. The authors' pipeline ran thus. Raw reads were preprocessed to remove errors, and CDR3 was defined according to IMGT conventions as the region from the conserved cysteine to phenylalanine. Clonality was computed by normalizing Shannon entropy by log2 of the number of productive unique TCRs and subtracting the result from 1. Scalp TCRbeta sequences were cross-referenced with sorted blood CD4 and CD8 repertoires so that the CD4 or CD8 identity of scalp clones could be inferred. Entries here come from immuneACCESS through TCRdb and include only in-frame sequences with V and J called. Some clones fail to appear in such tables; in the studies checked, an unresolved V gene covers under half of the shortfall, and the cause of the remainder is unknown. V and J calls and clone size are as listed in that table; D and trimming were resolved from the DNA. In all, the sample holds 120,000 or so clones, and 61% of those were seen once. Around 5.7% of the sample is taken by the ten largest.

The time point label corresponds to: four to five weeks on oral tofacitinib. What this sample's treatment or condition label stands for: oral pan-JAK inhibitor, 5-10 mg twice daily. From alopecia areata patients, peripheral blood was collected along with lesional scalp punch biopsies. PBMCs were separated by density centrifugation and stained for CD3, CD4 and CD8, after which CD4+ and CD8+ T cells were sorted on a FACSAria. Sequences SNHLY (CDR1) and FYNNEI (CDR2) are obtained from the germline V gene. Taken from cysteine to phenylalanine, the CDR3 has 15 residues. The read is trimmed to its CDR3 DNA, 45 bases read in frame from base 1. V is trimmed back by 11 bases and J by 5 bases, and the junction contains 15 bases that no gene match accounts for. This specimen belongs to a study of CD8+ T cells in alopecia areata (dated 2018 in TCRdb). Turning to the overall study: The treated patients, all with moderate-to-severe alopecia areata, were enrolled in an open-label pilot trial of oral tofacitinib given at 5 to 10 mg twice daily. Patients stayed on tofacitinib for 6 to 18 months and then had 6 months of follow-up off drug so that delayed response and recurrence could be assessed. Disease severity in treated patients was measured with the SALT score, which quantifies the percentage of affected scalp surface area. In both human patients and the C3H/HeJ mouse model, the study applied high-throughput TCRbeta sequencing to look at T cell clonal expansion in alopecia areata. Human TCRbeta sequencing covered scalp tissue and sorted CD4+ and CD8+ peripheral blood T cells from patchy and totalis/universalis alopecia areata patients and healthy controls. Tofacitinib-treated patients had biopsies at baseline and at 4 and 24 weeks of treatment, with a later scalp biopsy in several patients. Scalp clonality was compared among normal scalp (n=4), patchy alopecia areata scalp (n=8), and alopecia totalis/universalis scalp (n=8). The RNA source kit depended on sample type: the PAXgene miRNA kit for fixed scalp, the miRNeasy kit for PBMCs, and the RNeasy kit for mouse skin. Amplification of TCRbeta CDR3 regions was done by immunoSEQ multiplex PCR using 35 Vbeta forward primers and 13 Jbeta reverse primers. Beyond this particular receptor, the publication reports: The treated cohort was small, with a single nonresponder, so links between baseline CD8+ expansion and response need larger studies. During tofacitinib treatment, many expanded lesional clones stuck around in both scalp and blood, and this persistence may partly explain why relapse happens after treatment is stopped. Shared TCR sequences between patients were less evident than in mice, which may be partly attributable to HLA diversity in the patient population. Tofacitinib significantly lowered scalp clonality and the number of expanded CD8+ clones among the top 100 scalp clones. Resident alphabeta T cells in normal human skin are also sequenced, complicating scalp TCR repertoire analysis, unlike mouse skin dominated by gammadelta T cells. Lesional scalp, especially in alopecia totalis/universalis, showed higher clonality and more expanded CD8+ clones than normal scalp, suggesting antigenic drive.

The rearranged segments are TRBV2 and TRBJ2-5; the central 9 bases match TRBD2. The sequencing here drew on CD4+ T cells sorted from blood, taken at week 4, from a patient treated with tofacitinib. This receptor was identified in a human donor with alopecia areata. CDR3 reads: CAGHMLAGVGETQYF. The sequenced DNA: TGTGCCGGTCACATGTTAGCGGGAGTTGGCGAGACCCAGTACTTC. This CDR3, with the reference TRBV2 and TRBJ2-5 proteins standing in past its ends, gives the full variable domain EPEVTQTPSHQVTQMGQEVILRCVPISNHLYFYWYRQILGQKVEFLVSFYNNEISEKSEIFDDQFSVERPDGSNFTLKIRSTKLEDSAMYFCAGHMLAGVGETQYFGPGTRLLVL.